Below, 25 T cell receptor beta chains from the same sample are listed, as sequenced in a study of shared clonotypes between healthy human individuals. The naive CD8 fraction comprised CD45RO-negative cells positively selected for CCR7 and excluded terminally differentiated effector memory CD45RA+ cells. TCRdb's copy holds only in-frame clones and misses some; the assay was immunoSEQ multiplex PCR. This repertoire shows some 580,000 clones, nearly 98% found once; its top ten account for 0.3% to 0.35%. The sequencing sample was made of naive CD8+ T cells sorted from blood. These receptors originate from a man aged 25 to 45 in good health.

This chain joins TRBV7-9 and TRBJ1-5; D gene ambiguous. The germline gives CDR1 SEHNR, CDR2 FQNEAQ (reference sequence). V was clipped by 5 bases and J by 4 bases, with 9 bases between them. The CDR3 is 13 amino acids. CDR3 residues: CASSRAGNQPQHF. The CDR3 DNA sequence: TGTGCCAGCAGCCGGGCTGGGAATCAGCCCCAGCATTTT.

The V and J genes are TRBV5-5 and TRBJ2-7; D unclear. CDR3 length equals 12 residues. Trimming pared 4 bases from V and 3 bases from J, leaving 8 bases between. CDR1 is SGHKS, CDR2 YYEKEE, per germline (reference sequence). The DNA of the CDR3 is TGTGCCAGCAGCGAGACATACTACGAGCAGTACTTC. Its protein product is CASSETYYEQYF.

The rearrangement links TRBV19 to TRBJ2-7; 9 bases map to TRBD2. V was clipped by 5 bases and J by 4 bases; unmatched bases: 9. The CDR3 has 15 residues. Germline CDR1 and CDR2: LNHDA and SQIVND (reference sequence). The DNA of the CDR3 is TGTGCCAGTAGTCTTACCGCGGGAGGGCCTTACGAGCAGTACTTC. It is translated as CASSLTAGGPYEQYF.

J is TRBJ2-7 and V is TRBV6-5, with D possibly TRBD1 on 6 matching bases. The CDR3 has 15 residues. Between the trimmed V and J ends, which lost 4 bases and 2 bases, there was a span of 15 bases. Germline CDR1 and CDR2: MNHEY and SVGAGI. Here the CDR3 reads CASSLNRDPTYEQYF. In nucleotides, the CDR3 is TGTGCCAGCAGTTTGAACAGGGACCCTACCTACGAGCAGTACTTC.

J is TRBJ2-1 and V is TRBV28; 9 nucleotides line up with TRBD2. Trimming cost V 5 bases and J 7 bases; bases outside gene matches: 9. The CDR3 has 15 residues. Germline CDR1 reads MDHEN; CDR2 reads SYDVKM. CDR3: CASSSAGGPGNEQFF. The CDR3 bases are TGTGCCAGCAGTAGTGCGGGAGGGCCTGGGAATGAGCAGTTCTTC.

The chain recombines TRBV5-1 with TRBJ2-1; 9 nucleotides agree with TRBD2. The germline CDR1 and CDR2 sequences are SGHRS and YFSETQ. The CDR3 has 15 amino acids. After removal of 0 bases from V and 3 bases from J, the junction contained 1 base not matched to a gene. The chain's CDR3 is CASSLDSGGYNEQFF. The CDR3 DNA is TGCGCCAGCAGCTTGGATAGCGGGGGCTACAATGAGCAGTTCTTC.

This chain connects TRBV5-6 to TRBJ2-7; 9 bases map to TRBD2. Trimming removed 5 bases from V and 4 bases from J; junction bases left unmatched: 10. The CDR3 extends over 15 amino acids. CDR1 SGHDT and CDR2 YYEEEE come from the germline V gene. CDR3 DNA: TGTGCCAGCAGGAAATTTAGCGGGAGTTGGTACGAGCAGTACTTC. Translation: CASRKFSGSWYEQYF.

Only one count was recorded for this clone. The chain uses TRBV19 and TRBJ1-2, with D unclear. V was shortened by 8 bases and J by 8 bases, with 15 bases between the two germline ends. The germline CDR1 and CDR2 sequences are LNHDA and SQIVND (reference sequence). The CDR3 loop spans 12 amino acids. Written as DNA, the CDR3 is TGTGCCAGTTACCTACCGGGGAGGGGCTACACCTTC. Protein sequence: CASYLPGRGYTF.

The V and J genes are TRBV29-1 and TRBJ2-1, with 10 bases aligning to TRBD1. Germline values: CDR1 SQVTM, CDR2 ANQGSEA. The ends lost 4 bases at V and 7 bases at J; junction bases unmatched: 7. The CDR3 runs 14 residues. In DNA, the CDR3 is TGCAGCGTTGGTAGGGCGGGACAGGGGAATGAGCAGTTCTTC. It translates to CSVGRAGQGNEQFF.

The V and J genes are TRBV4-3 and TRBJ1-2, with 7 bases fitting TRBD1. CDR3 size: 15 residues. In germline, CDR1 is LGHNA, CDR2 YSLEER. Trimming at V came to 4 bases and at J to 8 bases, leaving 13 bases not matched to a gene. In DNA, the CDR3 is TGCGCCAGCAGCCTCAAGACAGGGCCTTCTCGGGGCTACACCTTC. It is translated as CASSLKTGPSRGYTF.

As to this clone: Mismatch with germline at one junction end may stem from a read error. The chain has TRBV7-9 and TRBJ2-1, with 9 bases aligning to TRBD2. This CDR3 has 16 amino acids. Germline assignment: CDR1 SEHNR and CDR2 FQNEAQ (reference sequence). The CDR3 region is CASRPDSGSSSNEQFF. CDR3 nucleotides: TGTGCCAGCAGACCCGATAGCGGGAGTTCCTCCAATGAGCAGTTCTTC.

The gene calls are TRBV7-9 and TRBJ2-7, with D hard to call. Looked up from germline, CDR1 is SEHNR and CDR2 is FQNEAQ (reference sequence). V was pared by 5 bases and J by 6 bases, with 11 bases between. This CDR3 spans 12 amino acids. Written as DNA, the CDR3 is TGTGCCAGCAGCCCCCACTTCCGCGAGCAGTACTTC. This gives the protein CASSPHFREQYF. The complete variable domain, with remaining parts taken from reference TRBV7-9 and TRBJ2-7, reads DTGVSQNPRHKITKRGQNVTFRCDPISEHNRLYWYRQTLGQGPEFLTYFQNEAQLEKSRLLSDRFSAERPKGSFSTLEIQRTEQGDSAMYLCASSPHFREQYFGPGTRLTVT.

The chain has TRBV29-1 and TRBJ1-2; 8 positions agree with TRBD1. The germline V gene has CDR1 SQVTM and CDR2 ANQGSEA. The junction had 6 bases not matched to a gene; V was cut back by 4 bases and J by 5 bases. The CDR3 covers 13 residues. CDR3 protein: CSVGRQGTYGYTF. For the CDR3, the DNA is TGCAGCGTTGGACGACAGGGGACGTATGGCTACACCTTC. The complete variable domain, with remaining parts taken from reference TRBV29-1 and TRBJ1-2, reads SAVISQKPSRDICQRGTSLTIQCQVDSQVTMMFWYRQQPGQSLTLIATANQGSEATYESGFVIDKFPISRPNLTFSTLTVSNMSPEDSSIYLCSVGRQGTYGYTFGSGTRLTVV.

The gene calls are TRBV5-5 and TRBJ1-2; tentative D call: TRBD1 (6 bases). V was pared by 4 bases and J by 3 bases, with 16 bases between. Germline loops: CDR1 SGHKS, CDR2 YYEKEE (reference sequence). CDR3 length: 15 amino acids. The CDR3 region has the DNA TGTGCCAGCAGCCTAGTTCGGACAGACTACTATGGCTACACCTTC. Translating gives CASSLVRTDYYGYTF. The full variable domain, in which reference TRBV5-5 and TRBJ1-2 provide the parts outside the CDR3, is DAGVTQSPTHLIKTRGQQVTLRCSPISGHKSVSWYQQVLGQGPQFIFQYYEKEERGRGNFPDRFSARQFPNYSSELNVNALLLGDSALYLCASSLVRTDYYGYTFGSGTRLTVV.

The CDR3 spells CASSLLAGVDEQYF. CDR3 DNA: TGTGCCAGCAGCCTTTTAGCGGGAGTTGACGAGCAGTACTTC. The genes are TRBV27 and TRBJ2-7, with TRBD2 identical over 9 bases. The V and J ends lost 6 bases and 5 bases, in that order; junction bases with no gene match: 8. The CDR3 totals 14 residues. Germline CDR1 MNHEY, CDR2 SMNVEV (reference sequence).

This chain connects TRBV19 to TRBJ2-1, with D unclear. Trimming took 4 bases from V and 7 from J, leaving 11 bases between them. The germline gives CDR1 LNHDA, CDR2 SQIVND (reference sequence). This CDR3 region has 13 residues. In DNA form, the CDR3 reads TGTGCCAGTAGTAACCATGGAGCAAATGAGCAGTTCTTC. Translation gives CASSNHGANEQFF.

The chain couples TRBV29-1 to TRBJ2-1; the D is unclear. V was cut by 7 bases and J by 9 bases, with 19 bases left in between. In germline, CDR1 is SQVTM, CDR2 ANQGSEA. This CDR3 is built from 13 residues. CDR3 bases: TGCAGCGCCGGAAGTGGTGGCCGTGGTGAGCAGTTCTTC. Protein: CSAGSGGRGEQFF.

The J gene is TRBJ2-7, the V gene TRBV2, with D perhaps given as TRBD1 or TRBD2 (5 bases each). V lost 8 bases and J 1 base, leaving 9 bases between the germline ends. CDR1 SNHLY and CDR2 FYNNEI come from the germline V gene. The CDR3 runs to 12 residues. CDR3 nucleotides: TGTGCCAGCGGGACCGCTTCCTACGAGCAGTACTTC. It translates to CASGTASYEQYF.

The chain links TRBV2 to TRBJ2-3; 9 bases are a match to TRBD2. The V gene's germline CDR1 is SNHLY and CDR2 FYNNEI. CDR3 length: 15 amino acids. V shed 7 bases and J 0 bases; nucleotides not matched to a gene: 5. The CDR3 protein is CASKGLADSTDTQYF. The CDR3, as DNA: TGTGCCAGCAAGGGACTAGCCGATAGCACAGATACGCAGTATTTT.

The chain links TRBV5-5 to TRBJ2-7; D may be TRBD2 (5 bases). The V gene lost 5 bases and the J gene lost 1 base, with 13 bases spanning the gap. Germline V lookup: CDR1 SGHKS, CDR2 YYEKEE (reference sequence). The CDR3 is 14 residues long. The CDR3 coding sequence is TGTGCCAGCAGGTTCCTATCGGGGTCCTACGAGCAGTACTTC. Protein product: CASRFLSGSYEQYF.

V gene TRBV5-1 combines with J gene TRBJ2-7; D gene ambiguous. The V gene lost 7 bases and the J gene lost 4 bases, with 12 bases spanning the gap. From germline, CDR1 is SGHRS and CDR2 YFSETQ. CDR3 length: 12 amino acids. This CDR3 is CASGTGGYEQYF. The CDR3 DNA reads as TGCGCCAGCGGAACGGGCGGTTACGAGCAGTACTTC.

The chain employs TRBV29-1 and TRBJ2-1, with TRBD2 identical over 8 bases. The CDR3 is 17 residues long. The ends lost 2 bases at V and 0 bases at J; junction bases unmatched: 9. Looked up from germline, CDR1 is SQVTM and CDR2 is ANQGSEA. CDR3 bases: TGCAGCGTTGAAACCCCGAAGCTAGCGGGCTCCTACAATGAGCAGTTCTTC. Protein product: CSVETPKLAGSYNEQFF.

This chain's CDR3 is CASSFKLAGVYEQYF. DNA for the CDR3: TGTGCCAGCAGTTTTAAACTAGCGGGAGTCTACGAGCAGTACTTC. This chain uses TRBV27 with TRBJ2-7; 11 bases are a match to TRBD2. CDR1 and CDR2 from the germline V gene are MNHEY and SMNVEV (reference sequence). The junction had 4 bases not matched to a gene; V was cut back by 3 bases and J by 3 bases. The CDR3 length is 15 residues.

The genes are TRBV27 and TRBJ2-7, with D uncertain. V gave up 2 bases and J gave up 2 bases, with 7 bases separating them. Germline loops: CDR1 MNHEY, CDR2 SMNVEV (reference sequence). The CDR3 is 13 amino acids. The CDR3 protein is CASSLGDPYEQYF. Here the CDR3 DNA reads TGTGCCAGCAGTTTAGGAGACCCCTACGAGCAGTACTTC.

This clone was recorded only once. J is TRBJ2-3 and V is TRBV11-2; 7 bases match TRBD2. Per the germline V gene, CDR1 is SGHAT and CDR2 is FQNNGV. CDR3 length: 17 residues. V lost 5 bases to trimming and J lost 4 bases; unmatched junction nucleotides: 15. CDR3: CASSPGGSDVVSDTQYF. The CDR3 DNA follows: TGTGCCAGCAGCCCGGGGGGTAGCGACGTTGTATCAGATACGCAGTATTTT. Looking up the rest from reference TRBV11-2 and TRBJ2-3 gives the full variable domain: EAGVAQSPRYKIIEKRQSVAFWCNPISGHATLYWYQQILGQGPKLLIQFQNNGVVDDSQLPKDRFSAERLKGVDSTLKIQPAKLEDSAVYLCASSPGGSDVVSDTQYFGPGTRLTVL.